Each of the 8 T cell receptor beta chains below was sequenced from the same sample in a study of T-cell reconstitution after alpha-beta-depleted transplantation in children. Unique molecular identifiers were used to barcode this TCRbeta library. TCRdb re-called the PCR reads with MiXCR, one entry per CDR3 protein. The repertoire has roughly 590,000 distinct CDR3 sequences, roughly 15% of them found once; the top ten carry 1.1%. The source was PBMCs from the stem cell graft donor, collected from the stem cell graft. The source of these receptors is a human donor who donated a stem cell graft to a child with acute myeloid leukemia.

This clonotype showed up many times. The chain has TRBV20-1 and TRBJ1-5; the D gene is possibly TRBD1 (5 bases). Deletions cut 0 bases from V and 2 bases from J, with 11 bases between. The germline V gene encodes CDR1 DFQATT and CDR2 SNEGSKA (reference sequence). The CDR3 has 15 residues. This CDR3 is CSARDGTRGNQPQHF. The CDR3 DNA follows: TGCAGTGCTAGAGATGGTACCAGGGGCAATCAGCCCCAGCATTTT.

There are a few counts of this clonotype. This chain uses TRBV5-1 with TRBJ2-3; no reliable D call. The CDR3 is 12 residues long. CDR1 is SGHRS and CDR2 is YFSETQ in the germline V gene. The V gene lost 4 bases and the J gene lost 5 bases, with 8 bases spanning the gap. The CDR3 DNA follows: TGCGCCAGCAGCGCCGAACTAGATACGCAGTATTTT. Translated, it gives CASSAELDTQYF.

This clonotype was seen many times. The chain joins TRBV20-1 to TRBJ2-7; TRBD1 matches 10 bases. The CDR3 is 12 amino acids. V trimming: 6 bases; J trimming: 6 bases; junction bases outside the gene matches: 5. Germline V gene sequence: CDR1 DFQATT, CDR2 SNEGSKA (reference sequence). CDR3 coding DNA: TGCAGTGCCCGACAGGGGGCCGGCGAGCAGTACTTC. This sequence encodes CSARQGAGEQYF.

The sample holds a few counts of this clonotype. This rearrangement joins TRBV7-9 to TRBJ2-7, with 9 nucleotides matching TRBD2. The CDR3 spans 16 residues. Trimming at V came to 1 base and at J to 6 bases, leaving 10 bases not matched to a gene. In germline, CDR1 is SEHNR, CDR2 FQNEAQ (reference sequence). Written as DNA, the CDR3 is TGTGCCAGCAGCTTAGGTGGCGGGGGGGCGGCCGTCGAGCAGTACTTC. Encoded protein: CASSLGGGGAAVEQYF.

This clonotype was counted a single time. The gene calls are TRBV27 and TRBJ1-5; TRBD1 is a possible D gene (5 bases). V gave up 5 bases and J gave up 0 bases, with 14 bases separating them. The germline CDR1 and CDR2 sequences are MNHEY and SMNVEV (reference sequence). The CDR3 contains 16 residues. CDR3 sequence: CASSTSGTFSNQPQHF. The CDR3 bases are TGTGCCAGCAGTACCAGCGGGACGTTTAGCAATCAGCCCCAGCATTTT.

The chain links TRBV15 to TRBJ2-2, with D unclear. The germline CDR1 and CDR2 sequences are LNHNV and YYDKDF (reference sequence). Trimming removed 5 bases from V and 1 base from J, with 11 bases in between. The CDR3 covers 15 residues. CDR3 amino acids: CATSFGGLNTGELFF. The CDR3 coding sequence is TGTGCCACCAGCTTTGGCGGATTGAACACCGGGGAGCTGTTTTTT.

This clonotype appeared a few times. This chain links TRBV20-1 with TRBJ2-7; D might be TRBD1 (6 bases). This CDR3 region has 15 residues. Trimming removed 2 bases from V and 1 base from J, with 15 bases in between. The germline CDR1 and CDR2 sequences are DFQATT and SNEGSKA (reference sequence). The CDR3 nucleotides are TGCAGTGCTAGAAGATGGGACATACAATCCTACGAGCAGTACTTC. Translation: CSARRWDIQSYEQYF.

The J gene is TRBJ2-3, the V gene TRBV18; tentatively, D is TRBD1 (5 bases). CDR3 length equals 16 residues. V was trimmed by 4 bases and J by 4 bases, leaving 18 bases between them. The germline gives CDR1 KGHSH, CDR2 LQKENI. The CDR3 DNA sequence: TGTGCCAGCTCACGAGATGGGGCAGGTGGCCCAGATACGCAGTATTTT. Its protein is CASSRDGAGGPDTQYF.